The 16 T cell receptor beta chains below come from one sample, sequenced in a study of T cells in Graves' hyperthyroidism and ophthalmopathy. Template material for amplifying TCR beta CDR3 regions consisted of RNA transcripts. Using the HTBI primer set, a first-round RT-PCR was run on the TCR CDR3. TCRdb fed the multiplex PCR reads into MiXCR, producing one record per CDR3 protein. The sample includes about 460,000 distinct CDR3 sequences, approximately 22% seen only once; the top ten take approximately 54%. What was sequenced was blood. All receptors derive from a woman in her sixties or seventies with Graves' ophthalmopathy.

This clonotype was found a few times. This chain links TRBV12-3 or TRBV12-4 with TRBJ2-3; TRBD2 aligns across 7 bases. The junction had 3 bases not matched to a gene; V was cut back by 6 bases and J by 0 bases. CDR3 length equals 14 residues. The CDR3 spells CASRVSGSTDTQYF. CDR3 DNA sequence: TGTGCCAGCAGGGTTAGCGGGAGCACAGATACGCAGTATTTT.

The V call is TRBV20-1, the J call TRBJ2-7; D unresolved. The CDR3 runs 14 residues. Germline V gene sequence: CDR1 DFQATT, CDR2 SNEGSKA (reference sequence). V was pared by 6 bases and J by 4 bases, with 19 bases between. The CDR3 here is CSARPGRSAYEQYF. CDR3 DNA sequence: TGCAGTGCCAGACCGGGCAGGAGCGCGTACGAGCAGTACTTC.

The rearrangement uses TRBV27 and TRBJ1-2, with D unclear. CDR1 is MNHEY, CDR2 SMNVEV, per germline (reference sequence). V was trimmed by 2 bases and J by 0 bases, leaving 10 bases between them. This CDR3 is 15 amino acids long. The CDR3 is CASSLGAAANYGYTF. CDR3 coding DNA: TGTGCCAGCAGTTTAGGCGCCGCAGCTAACTATGGCTACACCTTC.

The table lists this clonotype with many counts. This chain joins TRBV5-1 and TRBJ2-1; 7 positions agree with TRBD2. This CDR3 region has 15 residues. V shed 1 base and J 9 bases; nucleotides not matched to a gene: 10. CDR1 and CDR2 (germline): SGHRS, YFSETQ. The DNA of the CDR3 is TGCGCCAGCAGCTTGTTAACTAGCGAAGTTGGTGAGCAGTTCTTC. Encoded protein: CASSLLTSEVGEQFF.

This clonotype was seen only a few times. The chain couples TRBV10-3 to TRBJ2-7; no firm D call. Germline V CDR1 and CDR2: ENHRY, SYGVKD. This CDR3 is built from 16 residues. V lost 4 bases, J lost 0 bases, and 16 bases lay in between. The CDR3 DNA reads TGTGCCATCAGTGGTCAATATACTGATACCTCCTACGAGCAGTACTTC. It yields the protein CAISGQYTDTSYEQYF.

The rearrangement links TRBV7-6 to TRBJ2-7; D not certain. Germline CDR1 reads SGHVS; CDR2 reads FNYEAQ. Trimming removed 4 bases at V and 0 bases at J, with 13 bases between. CDR3 size: 15 residues. The DNA of the CDR3 is TGTGCCAGCAGCTCAGATTCGTTGAGCTCCTACGAGCAGTACTTC. Translated: CASSSDSLSSYEQYF.

The CDR3 reads CASTRGGGGQLIGEQYF. CDR3 in DNA: TGTGCCAGCACGAGAGGGGGCGGAGGACAGTTAATCGGAGAGCAGTACTTC. The chain combines TRBV6-1 with TRBJ2-7; 7 bases are shared with TRBD1. J was trimmed by 7 bases and V by 7 bases; bases with no gene match: 22. Germline V gene lookup returns CDR1 MNHNS and CDR2 SASEGT. This CDR3 contains 17 residues.

This clonotype has a handful of counts. This chain connects TRBV20-1 to TRBJ2-5; D is ambiguous. CDR1 and CDR2 from the germline V gene are DFQATT and SNEGSKA (reference sequence). This CDR3 spans 13 amino acids. V was pared by 6 bases and J by 7 bases, with 18 bases between. In nucleotides, the CDR3 is TGCAGTGCGTCTACCCCTCCCTCAGGGACCCAGTACTTC. This encodes CSASTPPSGTQYF.

This clonotype was counted ten times or more. This rearrangement joins TRBV11-2 to TRBJ2-5, with 16 bases that match TRBD2. Germline V gene lookup returns CDR1 SGHAT and CDR2 FQNNGV. The length of the CDR3 is 16 residues. V trimming: 5 bases; J trimming: 4 bases; junction bases outside the gene matches: 4. DNA for the CDR3: TGTGCCAGCAGCGCGGGACTAGCGGGAGGGGGAGAGACCCAGTACTTC. This encodes CASSAGLAGGGETQYF.

With regard to this clonotype: Since a much larger clone is just one base distant, this may be a read error. J is TRBJ2-3 and V is TRBV6-2 or TRBV6-3; D is perhaps TRBD2 (5 bases). This CDR3 contains 14 residues. With 2 bases removed from V and 0 bases from J, the gap between germline ends came to 6 bases. Germline V gives CDR1 MNHEY, CDR2 SVGEGT. The CDR3 region has the DNA TGTGCCAGCAGTTACAGGGAGAGCACAGATACGCAGTATTTT. Its translation is CASSYRESTDTQYF.

This clonotype has more than one count but fewer than ten. This chain links TRBV5-1 with TRBJ1-2; 7 bases map to TRBD1. The CDR3 spans 15 residues. CDR1 and CDR2 (germline): SGHRS, YFSETQ. Trimming removed 3 bases from V and 4 bases from J; junction bases left unmatched: 9. CDR3: CASSSTGQQTYGYTF. CDR3 DNA sequence: TGCGCCAGCAGCTCGACGGGACAGCAGACCTATGGCTACACCTTC.

The chain recombines TRBV6-5 with TRBJ2-7; 7 bases line up with TRBD2. Germline CDR1 is MNHEY and CDR2 is SVGAGI. The CDR3 sequence is 17 residues long. V shed 2 bases and J 2 bases; nucleotides not matched to a gene: 12. The CDR3 here is CASSYGSPGGSTYEQYF. The CDR3 nucleotides read TGTGCCAGCAGTTACGGATCCCCGGGAGGTTCAACCTACGAGCAGTACTTC.

The chain uses TRBV11-2 and TRBJ2-2; unclear D gene. With 7 bases removed from V and 0 bases from J, the gap between germline ends came to 12 bases. The CDR3 is 15 residues long. CDR1 and CDR2 (germline): SGHAT, FQNNGV. The CDR3 here is CASTLGLANTGELFF. In DNA form, the CDR3 reads TGTGCCAGCACCCTCGGGTTGGCGAACACCGGGGAGCTGTTTTTT.

The chain has TRBV2 and TRBJ1-1; 7 positions match TRBD1. V lost 1 base to trimming and J lost 13 bases; unmatched junction nucleotides: 9. The CDR3 totals 13 residues. Germline V gives CDR1 SNHLY, CDR2 FYNNEI. CDR3: CASSEVPGTERFF. The CDR3 nucleotides are TGTGCCAGCAGTGAAGTCCCCGGGACAGAGCGTTTCTTT.

The genes are TRBV30 and TRBJ2-7; the D gene is possibly TRBD2 (5 bases). CDR3 length equals 14 residues. Trimming left V 3 bases short and J 2 bases short, with 14 bases between. Germline V gene lookup returns CDR1 GTSNPN and CDR2 SVGIG (reference sequence). CDR3 sequence: CAWRRETQPYEQYF. CDR3 nucleotides: TGTGCCTGGAGAAGGGAGACCCAGCCCTACGAGCAGTACTTC. The variable domain in full, completed from reference TRBV30 and TRBJ2-7, reads SQTIHQWPATLVQPVGSPLSLECTVEGTSNPNLYWYRQAAGRGLQLLFYSVGIGQISSEVPQNLSASRPQDRQFILSSKKLLLSDSGFYLCAWRRETQPYEQYFGPGTRLTVT.

The V and J genes are TRBV19 and TRBJ1-5; TRBD1 aligns across 9 bases. From germline, CDR1 is LNHDA and CDR2 SQIVND (reference sequence). The CDR3 length is 16 residues. J was trimmed by 3 bases and V by 5 bases; bases with no gene match: 8. CDR3 bases: TGTGCCAGTAGTCTCCGGGACAGGGATTTCAATCAGCCCCAGCATTTT. This gives the protein CASSLRDRDFNQPQHF.